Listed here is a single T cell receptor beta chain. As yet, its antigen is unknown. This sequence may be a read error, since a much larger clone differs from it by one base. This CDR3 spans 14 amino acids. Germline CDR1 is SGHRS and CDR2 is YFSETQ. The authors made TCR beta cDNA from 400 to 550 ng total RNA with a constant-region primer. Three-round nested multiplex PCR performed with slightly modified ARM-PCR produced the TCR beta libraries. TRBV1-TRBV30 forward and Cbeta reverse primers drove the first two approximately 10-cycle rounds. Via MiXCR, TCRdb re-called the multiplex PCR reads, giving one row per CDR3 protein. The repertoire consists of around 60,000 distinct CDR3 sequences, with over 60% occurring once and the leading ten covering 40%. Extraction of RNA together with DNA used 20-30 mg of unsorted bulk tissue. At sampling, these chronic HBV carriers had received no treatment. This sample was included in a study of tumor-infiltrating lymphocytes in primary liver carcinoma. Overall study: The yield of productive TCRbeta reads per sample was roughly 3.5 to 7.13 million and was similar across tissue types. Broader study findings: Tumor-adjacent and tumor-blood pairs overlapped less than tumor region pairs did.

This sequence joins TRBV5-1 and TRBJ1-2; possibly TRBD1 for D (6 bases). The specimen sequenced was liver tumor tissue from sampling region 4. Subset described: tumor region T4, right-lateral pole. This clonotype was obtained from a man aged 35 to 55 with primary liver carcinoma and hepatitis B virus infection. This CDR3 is CASSLRGSDYDYTF. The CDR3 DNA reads TGCGCCAGCAGCCTGAGGGGGAGCGACTATGACTACACCTTC.